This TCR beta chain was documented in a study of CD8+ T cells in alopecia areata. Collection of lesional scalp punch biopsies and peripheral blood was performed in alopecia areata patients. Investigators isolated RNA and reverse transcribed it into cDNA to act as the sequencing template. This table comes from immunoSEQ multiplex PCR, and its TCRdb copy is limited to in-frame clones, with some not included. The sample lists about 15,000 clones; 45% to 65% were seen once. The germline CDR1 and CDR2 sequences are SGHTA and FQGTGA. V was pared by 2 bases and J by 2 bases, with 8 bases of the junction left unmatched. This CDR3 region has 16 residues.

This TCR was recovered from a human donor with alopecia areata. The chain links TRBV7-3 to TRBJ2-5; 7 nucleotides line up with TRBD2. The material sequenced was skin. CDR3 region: CASSLAGSGGQETQYF. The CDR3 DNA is TGTGCCAGCAGCTTAGCCGGGTCGGGGGGACAAGAGACCCAGTACTTC.